The entry below gives a single TCR beta chain sequence along with its context. Its antigen is as yet unknown. The data originate from a study of shared clonotypes between healthy human individuals. Study summary: A few men and two women, aged 18 to 49, were donors.

The repertoire was sequenced with immunoSEQ multiplex PCR; TCRdb's copy has only in-frame clones and lacks some. The table shows 470,000 or so clones, with around 80% occurring only once. Findings and limits, study-wide: Only blood was sampled, and tissue TCR repertoires likely differ from blood ones.

The CDR3 is 14 residues long. CDR1 is MDHEN and CDR2 is SYDVKM in the germline V gene. V was cut by 3 bases and J by 10 bases, with 18 bases left in between. The sequence came from a woman between 40 and 50 years old in good health. Some clones in this sample may be carry-over from other donors' samples. The sequenced material came from PBMCs. The chain uses TRBV28 and TRBJ1-1; D not resolved. The CDR3 protein is CASSLPGPIPVAFF. In nucleotides, the CDR3 is TGTGCCAGCAGTTTGCCCGGGCCCATCCCTGTAGCTTTCTTT.